Sequencing of this TCR beta chain was carried out in a study of cytomegalovirus exposure and HLA in healthy donors. The PCR used 60 Vbeta and 13 Jbeta primers. TCRdb's table, derived via immunoSEQ multiplex PCR, lists solely in-frame clones and lacks some. The sample holds roughly 150,000 clones, approximately 80% seen once. The sequenced sample consisted of PBMCs. This TCR derives from a male donor in good health and CMV-seronegative.

CDR3 residues: CASSRTSGSSYNEQFF. In DNA form, the CDR3 reads TGCGCCAGCAGTCGAACTAGCGGGAGCTCCTACAATGAGCAGTTCTTC. The chain employs TRBV5-1 and TRBJ2-1; 11 bases line up with TRBD2. The germline V gene encodes CDR1 SGHRS and CDR2 YFSETQ. V lost 5 bases and J lost 0; bases outside the gene matches: 4. This CDR3 has 16 residues.